This entry describes one TCR beta chain. Its target is not known. The source of the sample is a study of identical twins. The CDR3 length is 15 residues. Germline CDR1 is KGHSH and CDR2 is LQKENI. The V segment lost 5 bases and the J segment 0 bases; nucleotides outside the gene matches: 1. Overall study findings and caveats: Monozygotic twins shared more out-of-frame TCR alpha than recombination models predicted.

From the 5' RACE reads, TCRdb called clonotypes with MiXCR, one entry per CDR3 protein. The table lists some 460,000 distinct CDR3 sequences, approximately 15% of them singletons, with more than 0.5% in the top ten. Healthy Caucasians were all of the donors. The data were also submitted as part of a second study, on yellow fever vaccine responses in identical twins. That publication notes: Twins reportedly appeared to share part of their vaccine T cell response while keeping part individual.

Sequencing was carried out using CD4+ T cells sorted from blood. This clonotype was sampled from a woman aged 18 to 35 in good health. The rearrangement links TRBV18 to TRBJ2-2, with 9 bases lining up with TRBD1. CDR3 loop: CASSGQGSNTGELFF. DNA for the CDR3: TGTGCCAGCTCAGGACAGGGGTCGAACACCGGGGAGCTGTTTTTT.